Listed here is a single TCR beta chain. Profiled with immunoSEQ multiplex PCR; TCRdb holds only in-frame clones, not every one. The table lists some 78,000 clones, around 89% of them singletons. The CDR3 length is 13 residues. Between the trimmed V and J ends, which lost 4 bases and 1 base, there was a span of 7 bases. Per germline, CDR1 ENHRY and CDR2 SYGVKD. This sample is part of a study of blood T cell repertoires in COVID-19. The J gene is TRBJ2-5, the V gene TRBV10-3; D is unclear. The sequence was obtained from an elderly woman with active or convalescent COVID-19. The sequenced sample consisted of peripheral blood. The CDR3 nucleotides are TGTGCCATCAGTGTGGGCAGCCAAGAGACCCAGTACTTC. It translates to CAISVGSQETQYF.